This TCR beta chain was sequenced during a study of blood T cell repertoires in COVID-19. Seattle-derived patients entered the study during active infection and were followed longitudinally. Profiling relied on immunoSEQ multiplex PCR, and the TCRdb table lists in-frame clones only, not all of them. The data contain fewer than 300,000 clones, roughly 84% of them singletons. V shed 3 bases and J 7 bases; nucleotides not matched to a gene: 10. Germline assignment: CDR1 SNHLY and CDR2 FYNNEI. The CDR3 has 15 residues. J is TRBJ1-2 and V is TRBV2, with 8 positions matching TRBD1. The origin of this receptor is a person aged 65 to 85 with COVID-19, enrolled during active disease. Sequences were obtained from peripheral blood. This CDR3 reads CASSELLTGVRGYTF. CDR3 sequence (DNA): TGTGCCAGCAGTGAGTTATTGACAGGGGTCCGTGGCTACACCTTC.